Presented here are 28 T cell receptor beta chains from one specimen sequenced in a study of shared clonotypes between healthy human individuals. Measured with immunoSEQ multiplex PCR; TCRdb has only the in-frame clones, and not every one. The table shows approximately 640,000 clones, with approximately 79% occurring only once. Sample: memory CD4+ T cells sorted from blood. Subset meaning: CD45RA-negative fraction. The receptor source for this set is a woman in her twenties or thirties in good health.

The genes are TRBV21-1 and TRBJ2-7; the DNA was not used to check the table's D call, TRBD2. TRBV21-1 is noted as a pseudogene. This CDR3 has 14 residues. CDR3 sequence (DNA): TGTGCCAGCAGCAATCGGGGGGTGGCCTACGAGCAGTACTTC. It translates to CASSNRGVAYEQYF.

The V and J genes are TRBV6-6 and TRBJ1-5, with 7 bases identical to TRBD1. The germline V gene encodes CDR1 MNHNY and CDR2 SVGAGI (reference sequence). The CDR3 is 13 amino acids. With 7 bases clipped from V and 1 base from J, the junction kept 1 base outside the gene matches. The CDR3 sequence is CASTRGSNQPQHF. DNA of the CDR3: TGTGCCAGCACCAGGGGGAGCAATCAGCCCCAGCATTTT.

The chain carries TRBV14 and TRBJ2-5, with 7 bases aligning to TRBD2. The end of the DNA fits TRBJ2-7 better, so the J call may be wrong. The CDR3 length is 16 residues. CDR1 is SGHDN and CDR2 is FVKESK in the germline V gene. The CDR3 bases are TGTGCCAGCAGCCAACCGGGACTACCCGATTCCTACGAGCAGTACTTC. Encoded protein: CASSQPGLPDSYEQYF.

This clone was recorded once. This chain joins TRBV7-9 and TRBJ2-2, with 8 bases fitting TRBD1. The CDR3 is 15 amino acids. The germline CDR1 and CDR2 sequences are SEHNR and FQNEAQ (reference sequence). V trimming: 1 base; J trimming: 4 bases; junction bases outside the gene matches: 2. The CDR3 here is CASSLGTGPTGELFF. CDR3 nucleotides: TGTGCCAGCAGCTTAGGGACAGGGCCCACCGGGGAGCTGTTTTTT. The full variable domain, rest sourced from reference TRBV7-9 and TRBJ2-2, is DTGVSQNPRHKITKRGQNVTFRCDPISEHNRLYWYRQTLGQGPEFLTYFQNEAQLEKSRLLSDRFSAERPKGSFSTLEIQRTEQGDSAMYLCASSLGTGPTGELFFGEGSRLTVL.

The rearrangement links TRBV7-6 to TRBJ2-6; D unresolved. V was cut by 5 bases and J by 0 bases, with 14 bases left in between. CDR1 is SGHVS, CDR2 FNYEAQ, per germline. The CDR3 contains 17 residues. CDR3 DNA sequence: TGTGCCAGCAGCGCTAATCAGTTCCGCTCTGGGGCCAACGTCCTGACTTTC. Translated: CASSANQFRSGANVLTF.

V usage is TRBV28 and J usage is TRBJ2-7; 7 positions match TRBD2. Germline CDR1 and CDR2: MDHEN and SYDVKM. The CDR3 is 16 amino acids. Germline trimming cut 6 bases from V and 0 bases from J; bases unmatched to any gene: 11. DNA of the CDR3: TGTGCCAGCAGCCCGCCGGGAGCGGGGCCCTCCTACGAGCAGTACTTC. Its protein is CASSPPGAGPSYEQYF.

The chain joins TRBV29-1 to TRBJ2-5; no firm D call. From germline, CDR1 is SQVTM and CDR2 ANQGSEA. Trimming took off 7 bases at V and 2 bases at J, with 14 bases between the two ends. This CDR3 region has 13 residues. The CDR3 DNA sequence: TGCAGCGCCCAGCGCGGCAGTCAAGAGACCCAGTACTTC. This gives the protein CSAQRGSQETQYF.

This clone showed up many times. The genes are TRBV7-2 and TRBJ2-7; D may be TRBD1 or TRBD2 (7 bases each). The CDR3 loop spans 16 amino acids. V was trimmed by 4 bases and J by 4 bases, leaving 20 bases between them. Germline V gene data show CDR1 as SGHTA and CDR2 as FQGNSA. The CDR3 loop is CASSSKGARGGYEQYF. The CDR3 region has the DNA TGTGCCAGCAGCTCAAAGGGTGCCAGGGGGGGATACGAGCAGTACTTC. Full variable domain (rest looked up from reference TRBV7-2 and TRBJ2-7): GAGVSQSPSNKVTEKGKDVELRCDPISGHTALYWYRQSLGQGLEFLIYFQGNSAPDKSGLPSDRFSAERTGGSVSTLTIQRTQQEDSAVYLCASSSKGARGGYEQYFGPGTRLTVT.

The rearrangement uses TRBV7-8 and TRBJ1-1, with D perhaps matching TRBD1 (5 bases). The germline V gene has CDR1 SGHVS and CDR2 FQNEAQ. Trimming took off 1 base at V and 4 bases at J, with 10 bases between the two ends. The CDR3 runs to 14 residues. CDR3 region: CASSLEGSGTEAFF. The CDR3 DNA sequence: TGTGCCAGCAGCTTAGAGGGGTCTGGCACTGAAGCTTTCTTT.

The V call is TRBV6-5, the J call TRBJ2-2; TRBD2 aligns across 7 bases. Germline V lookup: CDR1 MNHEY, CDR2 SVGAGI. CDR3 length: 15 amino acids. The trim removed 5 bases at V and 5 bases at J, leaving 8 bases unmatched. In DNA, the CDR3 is TGTGCCAGCAGTCCTGGACTAGTGCTTACCGGGGAGCTGTTTTTT. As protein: CASSPGLVLTGELFF.

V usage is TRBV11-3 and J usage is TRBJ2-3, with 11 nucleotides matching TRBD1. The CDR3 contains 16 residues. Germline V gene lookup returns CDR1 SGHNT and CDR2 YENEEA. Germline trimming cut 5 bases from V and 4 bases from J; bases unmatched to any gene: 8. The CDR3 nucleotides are TGTGCCAGCAGCGAAGGACAGGGGGCAGCGTCAGATACGCAGTATTTT. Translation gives CASSEGQGAASDTQYF.

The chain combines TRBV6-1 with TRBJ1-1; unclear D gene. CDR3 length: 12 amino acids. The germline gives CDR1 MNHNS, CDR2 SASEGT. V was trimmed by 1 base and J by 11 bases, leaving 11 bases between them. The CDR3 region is CASSEVYGTAFF. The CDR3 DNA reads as TGTGCCAGCAGTGAAGTATACGGAACGGCTTTCTTT.

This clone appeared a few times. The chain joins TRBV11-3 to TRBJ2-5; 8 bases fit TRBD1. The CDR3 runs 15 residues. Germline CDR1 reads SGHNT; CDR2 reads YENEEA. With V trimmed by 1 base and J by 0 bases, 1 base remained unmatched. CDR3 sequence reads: CASSLGTGNQETQYF. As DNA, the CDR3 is TGTGCCAGCAGCTTAGGGACAGGGAACCAAGAGACCCAGTACTTC. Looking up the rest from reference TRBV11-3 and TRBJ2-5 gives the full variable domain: EAGVVQSPRYKIIEKKQPVAFWCNPISGHNTLYWYLQNLGQGPELLIRYENEEAVDDSQLPKDRFSAERLKGVDSTLKIQPAELGDSAVYLCASSLGTGNQETQYFGPGTRLLVL.

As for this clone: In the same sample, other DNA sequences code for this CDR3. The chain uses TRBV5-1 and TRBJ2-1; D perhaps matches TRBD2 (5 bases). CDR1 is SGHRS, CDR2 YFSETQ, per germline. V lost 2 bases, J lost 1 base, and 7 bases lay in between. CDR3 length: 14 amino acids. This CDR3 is CASSLSGSYNEQFF. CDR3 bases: TGCGCCAGCAGCTTAAGCGGATCCTACAATGAGCAGTTCTTC.

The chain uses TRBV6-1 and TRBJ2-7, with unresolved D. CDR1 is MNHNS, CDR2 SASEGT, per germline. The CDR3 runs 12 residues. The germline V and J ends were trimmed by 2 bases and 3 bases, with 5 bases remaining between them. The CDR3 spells CASSERSYEQYF. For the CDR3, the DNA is TGTGCCAGCAGTGAACGCAGCTACGAGCAGTACTTC.

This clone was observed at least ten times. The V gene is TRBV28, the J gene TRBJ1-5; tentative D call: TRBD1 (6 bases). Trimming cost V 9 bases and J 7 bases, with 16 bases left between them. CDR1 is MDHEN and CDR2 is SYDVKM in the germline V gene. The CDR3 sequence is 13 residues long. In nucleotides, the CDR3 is TGTGCCAGTAAACAGGGTCAGAGGCAGCCCCAGCATTTT. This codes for CASKQGQRQPQHF.

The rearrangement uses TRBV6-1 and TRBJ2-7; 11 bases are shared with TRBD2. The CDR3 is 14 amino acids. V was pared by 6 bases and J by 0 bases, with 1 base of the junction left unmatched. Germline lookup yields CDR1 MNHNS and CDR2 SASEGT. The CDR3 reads CASRTSGTSYEQYF. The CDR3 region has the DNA TGTGCCAGCAGGACTAGCGGGACCTCCTACGAGCAGTACTTC.

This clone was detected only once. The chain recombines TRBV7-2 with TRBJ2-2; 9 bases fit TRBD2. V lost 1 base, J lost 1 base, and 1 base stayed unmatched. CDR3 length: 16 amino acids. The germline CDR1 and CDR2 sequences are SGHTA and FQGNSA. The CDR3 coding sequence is TGTGCCAGCAGCTTAGTTAGCGGGAGGAACACCGGGGAGCTGTTTTTT. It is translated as CASSLVSGRNTGELFF.

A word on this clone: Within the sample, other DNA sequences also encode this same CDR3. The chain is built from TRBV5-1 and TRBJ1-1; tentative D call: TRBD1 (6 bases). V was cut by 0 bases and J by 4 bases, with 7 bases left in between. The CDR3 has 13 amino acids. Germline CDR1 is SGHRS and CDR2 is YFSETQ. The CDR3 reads CASSLEGGTEAFF. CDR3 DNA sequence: TGCGCCAGCAGCTTGGAAGGGGGCACTGAAGCTTTCTTT.

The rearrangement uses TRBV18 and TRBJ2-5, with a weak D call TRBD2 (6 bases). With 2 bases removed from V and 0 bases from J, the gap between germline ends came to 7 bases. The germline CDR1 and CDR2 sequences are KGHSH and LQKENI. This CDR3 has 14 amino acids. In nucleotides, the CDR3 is TGTGCCAGCTCACCAACTAGCCACCAAGAGACCCAGTACTTC. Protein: CASSPTSHQETQYF. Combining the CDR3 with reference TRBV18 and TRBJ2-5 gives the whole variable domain NAGVMQNPRHLVRRRGQEARLRCSPMKGHSHVYWYRQLPEEGLKFMVYLQKENIIDESGMPKERFSAEFPKEGPSILRIQQVVRGDSAAYFCASSPTSHQETQYFGPGTRLLVL.

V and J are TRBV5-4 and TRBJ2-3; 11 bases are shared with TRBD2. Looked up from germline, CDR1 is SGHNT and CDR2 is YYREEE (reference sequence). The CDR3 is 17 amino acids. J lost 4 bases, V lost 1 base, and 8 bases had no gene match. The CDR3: CASSLLVLAGAPDTQYF. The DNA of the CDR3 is TGTGCCAGCAGCTTGTTGGTACTAGCGGGAGCCCCAGATACGCAGTATTTT.

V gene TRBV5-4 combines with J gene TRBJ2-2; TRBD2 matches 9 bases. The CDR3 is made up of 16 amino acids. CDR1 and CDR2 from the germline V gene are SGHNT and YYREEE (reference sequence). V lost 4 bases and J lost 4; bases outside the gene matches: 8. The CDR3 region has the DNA TGTGCCAGCAGCCCCGCTAGCGGGGAGTTCACCGGGGAGCTGTTTTTT. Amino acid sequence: CASSPASGEFTGELFF.

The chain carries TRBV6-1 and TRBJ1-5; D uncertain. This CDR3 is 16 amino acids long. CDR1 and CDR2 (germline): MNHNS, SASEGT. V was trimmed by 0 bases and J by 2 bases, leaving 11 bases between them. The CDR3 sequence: CASSEAYGVGNQPQHF. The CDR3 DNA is TGTGCCAGCAGTGAAGCGTATGGGGTAGGCAATCAGCCCCAGCATTTT.

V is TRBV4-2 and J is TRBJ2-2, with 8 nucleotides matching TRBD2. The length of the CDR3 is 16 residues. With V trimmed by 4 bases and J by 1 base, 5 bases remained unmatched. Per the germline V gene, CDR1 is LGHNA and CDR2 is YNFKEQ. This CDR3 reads CASSRSGRGNTGELFF. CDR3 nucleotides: TGTGCCAGCAGCCGGAGCGGGAGAGGGAACACCGGGGAGCTGTTTTTT.

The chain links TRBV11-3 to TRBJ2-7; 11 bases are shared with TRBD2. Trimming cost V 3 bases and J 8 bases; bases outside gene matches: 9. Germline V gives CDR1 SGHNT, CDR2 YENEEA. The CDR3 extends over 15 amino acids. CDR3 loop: CASSLQIAGGRQQYF. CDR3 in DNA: TGTGCCAGCAGCTTGCAAATAGCGGGAGGGCGGCAGCAGTACTTC.

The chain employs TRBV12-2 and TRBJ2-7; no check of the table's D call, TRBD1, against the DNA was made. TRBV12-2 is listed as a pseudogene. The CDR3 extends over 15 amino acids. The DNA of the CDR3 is TGTGCAAGTCGCTGGGGCTGGGTTGGCCTAGGCGAGCAGTACTTC. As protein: CASRWGWVGLGEQYF.

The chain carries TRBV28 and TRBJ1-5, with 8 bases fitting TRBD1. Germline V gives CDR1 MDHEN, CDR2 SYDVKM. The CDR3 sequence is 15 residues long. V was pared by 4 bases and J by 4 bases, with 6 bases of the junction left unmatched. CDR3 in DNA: TGTGCCAGCAGTTGGCAGGGGGCGCGAAATCAGCCCCAGCATTTT. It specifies CASSWQGARNQPQHF.

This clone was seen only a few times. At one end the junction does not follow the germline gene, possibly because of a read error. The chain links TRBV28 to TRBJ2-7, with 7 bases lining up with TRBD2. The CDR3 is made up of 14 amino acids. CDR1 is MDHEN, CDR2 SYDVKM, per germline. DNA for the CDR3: TGTGCCAGCAGTTCGACACAGGCGGGGACTACCCGGGACTTC. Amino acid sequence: CASSSTQAGTTRDF.